Sequencing of this T cell receptor (beta chain) was carried out in a study of early T cells in non-severe SARS-CoV-2 infection. Background on the study: Sequenced bulk RNA came from whole blood that was unsorted, and chains were unpaired. Study-level results: VDJdb matching favored anti-spike CD8 responses, missing private and CD4 specificities.

Attachment of unique molecular identifiers to individual cDNA molecules was performed. One entry per CDR3 protein results from TCRdb running MiXCR on the 5' RACE reads. The sample lists about 83,000 distinct CDR3 sequences; 8% to 13% were seen once. There are a few counts of this clonotype. The antigen is unknown. CDR3 length: 13 residues. V was trimmed by 4 bases and J by 9 bases, leaving 14 bases between them. The germline CDR1 and CDR2 sequences are SGHRS and YFSETQ. The V and J genes are TRBV5-1 and TRBJ2-1; D gene ambiguous. The sample in question was whole blood, obtained at baseline. This clonotype was obtained from an adult who was a healthcare worker with PCR-confirmed SARS-CoV-2 infection or an uninfected control (not recorded which). CDR3 nucleotides: TGCGCCAGCAGCGTCCCGAGTCTGGGTGAGCAGTTCTTC. Its protein product is CASSVPSLGEQFF.